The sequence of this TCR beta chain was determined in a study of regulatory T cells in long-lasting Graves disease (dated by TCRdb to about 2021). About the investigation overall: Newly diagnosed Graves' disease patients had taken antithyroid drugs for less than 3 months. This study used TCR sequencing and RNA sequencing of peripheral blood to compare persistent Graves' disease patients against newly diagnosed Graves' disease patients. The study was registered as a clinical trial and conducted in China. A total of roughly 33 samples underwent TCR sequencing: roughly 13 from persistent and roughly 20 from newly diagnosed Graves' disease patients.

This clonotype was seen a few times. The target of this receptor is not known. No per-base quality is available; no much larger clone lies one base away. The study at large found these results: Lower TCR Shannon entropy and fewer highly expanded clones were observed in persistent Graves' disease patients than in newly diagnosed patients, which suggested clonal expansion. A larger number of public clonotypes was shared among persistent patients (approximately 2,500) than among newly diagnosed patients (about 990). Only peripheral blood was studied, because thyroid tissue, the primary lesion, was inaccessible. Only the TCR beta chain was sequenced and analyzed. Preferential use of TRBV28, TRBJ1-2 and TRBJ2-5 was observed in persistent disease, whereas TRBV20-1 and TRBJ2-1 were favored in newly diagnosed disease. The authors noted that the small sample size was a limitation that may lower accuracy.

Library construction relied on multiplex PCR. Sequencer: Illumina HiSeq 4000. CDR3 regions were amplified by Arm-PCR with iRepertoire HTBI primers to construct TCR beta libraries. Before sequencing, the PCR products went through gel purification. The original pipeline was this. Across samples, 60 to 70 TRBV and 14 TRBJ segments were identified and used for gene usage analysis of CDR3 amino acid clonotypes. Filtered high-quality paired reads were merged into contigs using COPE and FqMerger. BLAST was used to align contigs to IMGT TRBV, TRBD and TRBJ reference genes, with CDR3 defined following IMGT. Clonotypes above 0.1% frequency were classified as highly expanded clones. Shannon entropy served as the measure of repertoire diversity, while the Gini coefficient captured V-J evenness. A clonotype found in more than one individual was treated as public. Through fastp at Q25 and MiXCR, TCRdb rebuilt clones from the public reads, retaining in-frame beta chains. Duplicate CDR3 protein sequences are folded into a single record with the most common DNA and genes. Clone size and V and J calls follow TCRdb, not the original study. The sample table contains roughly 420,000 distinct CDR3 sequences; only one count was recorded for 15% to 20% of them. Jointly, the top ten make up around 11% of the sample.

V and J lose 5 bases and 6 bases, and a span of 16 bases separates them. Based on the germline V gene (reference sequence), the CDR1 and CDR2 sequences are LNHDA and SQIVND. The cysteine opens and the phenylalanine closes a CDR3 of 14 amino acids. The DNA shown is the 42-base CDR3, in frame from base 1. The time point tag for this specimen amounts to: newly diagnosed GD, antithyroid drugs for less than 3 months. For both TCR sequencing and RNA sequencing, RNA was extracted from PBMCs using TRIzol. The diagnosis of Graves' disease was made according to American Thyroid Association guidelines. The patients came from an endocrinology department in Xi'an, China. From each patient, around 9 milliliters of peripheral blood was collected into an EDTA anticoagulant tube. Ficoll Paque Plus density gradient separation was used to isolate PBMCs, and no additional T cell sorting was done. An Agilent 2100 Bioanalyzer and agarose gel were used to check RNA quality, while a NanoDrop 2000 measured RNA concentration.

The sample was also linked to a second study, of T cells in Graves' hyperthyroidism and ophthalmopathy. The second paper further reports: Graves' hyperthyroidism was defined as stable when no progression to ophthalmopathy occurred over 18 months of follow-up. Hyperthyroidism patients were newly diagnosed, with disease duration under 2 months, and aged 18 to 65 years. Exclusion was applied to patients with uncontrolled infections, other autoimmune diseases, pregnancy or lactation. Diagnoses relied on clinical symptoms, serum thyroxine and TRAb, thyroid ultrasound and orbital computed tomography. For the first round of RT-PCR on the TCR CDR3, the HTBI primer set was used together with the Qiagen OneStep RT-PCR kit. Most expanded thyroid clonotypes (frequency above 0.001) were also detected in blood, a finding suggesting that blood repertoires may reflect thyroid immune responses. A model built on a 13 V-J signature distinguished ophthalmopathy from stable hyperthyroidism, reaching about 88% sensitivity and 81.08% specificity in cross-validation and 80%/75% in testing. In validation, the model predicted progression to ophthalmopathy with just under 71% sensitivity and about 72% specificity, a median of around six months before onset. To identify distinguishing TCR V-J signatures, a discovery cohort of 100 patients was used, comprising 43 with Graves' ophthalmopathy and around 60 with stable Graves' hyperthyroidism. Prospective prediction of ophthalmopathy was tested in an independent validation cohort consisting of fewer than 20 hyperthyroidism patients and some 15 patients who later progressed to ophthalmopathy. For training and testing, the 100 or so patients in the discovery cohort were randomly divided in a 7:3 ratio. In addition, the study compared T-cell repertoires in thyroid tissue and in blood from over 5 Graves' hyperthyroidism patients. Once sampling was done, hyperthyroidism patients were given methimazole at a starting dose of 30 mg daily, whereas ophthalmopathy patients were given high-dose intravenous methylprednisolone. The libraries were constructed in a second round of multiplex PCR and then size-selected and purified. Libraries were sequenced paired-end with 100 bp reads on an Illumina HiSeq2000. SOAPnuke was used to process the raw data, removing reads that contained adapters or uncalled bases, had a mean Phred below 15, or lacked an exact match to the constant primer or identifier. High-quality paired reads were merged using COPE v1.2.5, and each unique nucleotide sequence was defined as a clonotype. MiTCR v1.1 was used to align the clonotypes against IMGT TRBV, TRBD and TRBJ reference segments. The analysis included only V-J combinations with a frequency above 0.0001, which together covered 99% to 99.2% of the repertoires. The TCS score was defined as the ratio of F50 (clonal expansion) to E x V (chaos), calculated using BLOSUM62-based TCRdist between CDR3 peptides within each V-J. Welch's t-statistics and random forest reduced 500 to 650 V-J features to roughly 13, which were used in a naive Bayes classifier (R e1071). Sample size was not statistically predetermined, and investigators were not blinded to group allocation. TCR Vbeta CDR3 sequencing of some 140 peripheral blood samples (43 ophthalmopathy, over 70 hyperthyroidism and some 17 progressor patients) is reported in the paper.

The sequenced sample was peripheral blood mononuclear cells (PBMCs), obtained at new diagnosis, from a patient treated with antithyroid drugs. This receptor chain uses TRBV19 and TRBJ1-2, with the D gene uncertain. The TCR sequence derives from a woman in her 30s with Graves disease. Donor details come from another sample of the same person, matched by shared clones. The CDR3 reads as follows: CASSPGPRGNGYTF. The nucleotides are TGTGCCAGTAGTCCCGGACCGAGAGGGAATGGCTACACCTTC.